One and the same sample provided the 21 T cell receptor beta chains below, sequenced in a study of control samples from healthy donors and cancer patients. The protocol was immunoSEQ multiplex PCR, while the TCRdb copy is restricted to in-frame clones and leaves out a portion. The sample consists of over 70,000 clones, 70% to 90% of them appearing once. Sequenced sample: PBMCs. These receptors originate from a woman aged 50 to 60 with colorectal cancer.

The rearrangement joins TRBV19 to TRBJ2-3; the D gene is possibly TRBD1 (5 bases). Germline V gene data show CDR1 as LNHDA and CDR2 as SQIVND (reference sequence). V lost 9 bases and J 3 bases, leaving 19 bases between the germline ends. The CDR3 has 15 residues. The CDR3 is CASTLSGQATDTQYF. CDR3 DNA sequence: TGTGCCAGCACGTTGTCAGGGCAAGCTACAGATACGCAGTATTTT.

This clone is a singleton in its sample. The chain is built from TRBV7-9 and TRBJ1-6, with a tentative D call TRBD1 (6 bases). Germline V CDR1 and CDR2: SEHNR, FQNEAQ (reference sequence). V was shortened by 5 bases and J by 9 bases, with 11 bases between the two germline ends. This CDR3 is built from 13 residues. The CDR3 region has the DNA TGTGCCAGCAGCCAAACAGGGTTTTCACCCCTCCACTTT. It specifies CASSQTGFSPLHF.

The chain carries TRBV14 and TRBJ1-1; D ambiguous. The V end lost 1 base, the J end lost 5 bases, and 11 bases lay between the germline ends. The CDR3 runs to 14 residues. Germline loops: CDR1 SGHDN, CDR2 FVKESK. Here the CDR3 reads CASSQAGKATEAFF. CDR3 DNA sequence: TGTGCCAGCAGCCAAGCGGGGAAAGCGACTGAAGCTTTCTTT.

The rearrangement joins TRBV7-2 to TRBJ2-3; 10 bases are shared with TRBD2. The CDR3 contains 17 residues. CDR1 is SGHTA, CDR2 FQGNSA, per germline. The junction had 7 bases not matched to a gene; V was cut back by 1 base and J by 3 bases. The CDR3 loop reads CASSLGPLAGVTDTQYF. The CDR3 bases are TGTGCCAGCAGCTTAGGTCCGCTAGCGGGGGTGACAGATACGCAGTATTTT.

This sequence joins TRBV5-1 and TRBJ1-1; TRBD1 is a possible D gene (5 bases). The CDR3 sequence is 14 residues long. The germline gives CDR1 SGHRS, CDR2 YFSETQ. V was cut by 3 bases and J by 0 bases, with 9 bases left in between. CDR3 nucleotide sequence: TGCGCCAGCAGCTCGGGACTTCTGAACACTGAAGCTTTCTTT. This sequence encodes CASSSGLLNTEAFF.

The CDR3 nucleotides read TGTGCCAGCAGCGTGGCCGGGACAGGGAACTATGGCTACACCTTC. Translating it yields CASSVAGTGNYGYTF. The chain is built from TRBV5-4 and TRBJ1-2, with 9 bases fitting TRBD1. CDR3 length: 15 residues. After removal of 4 bases from V and 2 bases from J, the junction contained 6 bases not matched to a gene. Per germline, CDR1 SGHNT and CDR2 YYREEE (reference sequence).

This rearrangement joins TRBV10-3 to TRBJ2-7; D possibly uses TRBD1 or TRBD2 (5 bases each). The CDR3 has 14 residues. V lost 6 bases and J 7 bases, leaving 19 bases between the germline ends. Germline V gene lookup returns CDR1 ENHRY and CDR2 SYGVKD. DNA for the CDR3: TGTGCCATCAGGGGGGATATTAGGGGTGGGGAGCAGTACGTC. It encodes CAIRGDIRGGEQYV.

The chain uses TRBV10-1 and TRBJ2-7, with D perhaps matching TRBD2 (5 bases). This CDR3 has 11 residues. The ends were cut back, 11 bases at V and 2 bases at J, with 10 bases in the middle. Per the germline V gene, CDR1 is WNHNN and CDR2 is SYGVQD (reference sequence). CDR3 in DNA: TGCGCCGGAGGACGGGCCTACGAGCAGTACGTC. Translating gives CAGGRAYEQYV.

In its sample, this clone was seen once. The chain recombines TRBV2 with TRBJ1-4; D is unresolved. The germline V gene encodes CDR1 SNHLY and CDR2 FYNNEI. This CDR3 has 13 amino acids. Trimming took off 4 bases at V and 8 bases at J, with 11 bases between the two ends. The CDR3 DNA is TGTGCCAGCAGTGTTAGTCTATCGGAAAAACTGTTTTTT. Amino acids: CASSVSLSEKLFF.

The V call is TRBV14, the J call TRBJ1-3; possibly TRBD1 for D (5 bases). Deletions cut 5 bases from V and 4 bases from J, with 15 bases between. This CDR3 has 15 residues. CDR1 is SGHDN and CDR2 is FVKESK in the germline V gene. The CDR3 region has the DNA TGTGCCAGCAGCGCAAGGGACCAAAGGGGAAACACCATATATTTT. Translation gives CASSARDQRGNTIYF. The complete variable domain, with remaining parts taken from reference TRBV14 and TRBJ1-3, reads EAGVTQFPSHSVIEKGQTVTLRCDPISGHDNLYWYRRVMGKEIKFLLHFVKESKQDESGMPNNRFLAERTGGTYSTLKVQPAELEDSGVYFCASSARDQRGNTIYFGEGSWLTVV.

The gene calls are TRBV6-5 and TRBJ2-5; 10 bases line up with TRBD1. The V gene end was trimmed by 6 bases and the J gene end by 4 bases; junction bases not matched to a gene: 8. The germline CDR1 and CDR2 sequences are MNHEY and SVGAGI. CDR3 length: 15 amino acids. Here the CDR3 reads CASSPGTGVPETQYF. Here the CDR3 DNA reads TGTGCCAGCAGCCCGGGGACAGGGGTTCCAGAGACCCAGTACTTC.

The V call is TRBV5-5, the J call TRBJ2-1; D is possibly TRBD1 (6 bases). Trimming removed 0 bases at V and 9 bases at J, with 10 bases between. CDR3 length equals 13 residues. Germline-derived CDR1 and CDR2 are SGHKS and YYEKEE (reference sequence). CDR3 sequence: CASSLDRDREQFF. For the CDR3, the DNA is TGTGCCAGCAGCTTGGACAGGGACCGTGAGCAGTTCTTC.

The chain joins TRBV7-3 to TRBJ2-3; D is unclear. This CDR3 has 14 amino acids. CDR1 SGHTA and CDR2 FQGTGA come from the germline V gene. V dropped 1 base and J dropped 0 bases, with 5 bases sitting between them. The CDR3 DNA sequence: TGTGCCAGCAGCTTAAGAGCCAGCACAGATACGCAGTATTTT. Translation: CASSLRASTDTQYF.

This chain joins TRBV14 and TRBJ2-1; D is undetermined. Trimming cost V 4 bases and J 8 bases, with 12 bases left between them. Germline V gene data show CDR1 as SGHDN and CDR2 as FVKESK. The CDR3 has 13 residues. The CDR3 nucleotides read TGTGCCAGCAGCCGGTATGCTGGGGATGAGCAGTTCTTC. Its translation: CASSRYAGDEQFF.

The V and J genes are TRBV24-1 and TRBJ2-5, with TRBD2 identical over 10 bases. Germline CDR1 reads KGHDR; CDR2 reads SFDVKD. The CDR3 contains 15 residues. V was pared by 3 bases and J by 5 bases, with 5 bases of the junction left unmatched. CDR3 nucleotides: TGTGCCACCAGTGATCCGGGACTAGCGTCGGAGACCCAGTACTTC. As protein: CATSDPGLASETQYF.

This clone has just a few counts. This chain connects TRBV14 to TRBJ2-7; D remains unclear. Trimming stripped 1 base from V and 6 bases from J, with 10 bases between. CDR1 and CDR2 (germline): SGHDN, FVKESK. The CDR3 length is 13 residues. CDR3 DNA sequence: TGTGCCAGCAGCCAAGTGGGATGGAGCGAGCAGTACGTC. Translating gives CASSQVGWSEQYV.

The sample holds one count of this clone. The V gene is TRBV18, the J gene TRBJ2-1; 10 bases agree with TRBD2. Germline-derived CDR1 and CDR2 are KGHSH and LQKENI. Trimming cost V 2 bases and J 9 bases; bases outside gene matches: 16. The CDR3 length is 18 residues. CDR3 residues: CASSPISLSGGAVAEQFF. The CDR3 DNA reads TGTGCCAGCTCACCAATTTCGCTAAGCGGGGGGGCCGTTGCTGAGCAGTTCTTC.

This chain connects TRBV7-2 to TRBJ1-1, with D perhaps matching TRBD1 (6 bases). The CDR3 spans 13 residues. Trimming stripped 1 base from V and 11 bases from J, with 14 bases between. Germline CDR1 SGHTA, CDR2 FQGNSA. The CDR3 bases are TGTGCCAGCAGCTTAGAAGGACAGTGGGGGGCTTTCTTT. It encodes CASSLEGQWGAFF.

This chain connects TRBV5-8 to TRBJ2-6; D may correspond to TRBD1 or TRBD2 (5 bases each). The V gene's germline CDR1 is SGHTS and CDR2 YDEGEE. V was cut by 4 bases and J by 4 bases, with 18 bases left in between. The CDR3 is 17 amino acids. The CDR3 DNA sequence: TGTGCCAGCAGCCCGAGTGGGGAGAGGGGAGGGGCCAACGTCCTGACTTTC. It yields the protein CASSPSGERGGANVLTF.

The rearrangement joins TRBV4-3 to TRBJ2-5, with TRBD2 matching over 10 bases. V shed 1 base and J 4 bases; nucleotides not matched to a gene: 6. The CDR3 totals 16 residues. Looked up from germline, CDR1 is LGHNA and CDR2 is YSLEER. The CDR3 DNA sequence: TGCGCCAGCAGCCAAGTAGAAGCGGGGGGGCTAGAGACCCAGTACTTC. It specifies CASSQVEAGGLETQYF.

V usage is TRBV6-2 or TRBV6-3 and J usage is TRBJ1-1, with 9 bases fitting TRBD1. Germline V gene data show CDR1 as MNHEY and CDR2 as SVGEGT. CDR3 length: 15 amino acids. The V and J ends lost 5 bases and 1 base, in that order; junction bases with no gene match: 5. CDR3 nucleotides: TGTGCCAGCAGTAGGGGGACAGGGTGGAACACTGAAGCTTTCTTT. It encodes CASSRGTGWNTEAFF.